The source of this T cell receptor (beta chain) is a study of Ad26.COV2.S vaccination and SARS-CoV-2 variants. The study, taken as a whole, reports: The TCR breadth and depth analyses may have understated or missed part of the total T cell responses. Similar non-spike TCR breadth was seen in vaccine and placebo recipients. Reportedly, after vaccination the spike-specific CD8+ and CD4+ T cell responses displayed substantial breadth. Recipients given vaccine exceeded placebo recipients in spike-specific TCR breadth.

Concerning this clone: Its antigen is unidentified.

Generated by immunoSEQ multiplex PCR, the TCRdb table keeps only in-frame clones and is missing some. The sample consists of hundreds of thousands of clones, about 92% of them appearing once. V shed 6 bases and J 6 bases; nucleotides not matched to a gene: 15. There are 17 residues in the CDR3. Germline V CDR1 and CDR2: MNHEY, SVGEGT. The specimen was peripheral blood, collected after recovery from COVID-19. The receptor's source is a human donor who had recovered from COVID-19. V is TRBV6-2 or TRBV6-3 and J is TRBJ2-1; 9 bases map to TRBD2. The chain's CDR3 is CASSPYSLAGGGNEQFF. CDR3 nucleotide sequence: TGTGCCAGCAGCCCCTATAGTTTGGCGGGGGGGGGCAATGAGCAGTTCTTC.